The 13 T cell receptor beta chains reported below all come from one sample, sequenced in a study of blood T cell repertoires in COVID-19. Method: immunoSEQ multiplex PCR; TCRdb's copy keeps in-frame clones and lacks some. The table shows approximately 50,000 clones, with roughly nine tenths occurring only once. Sequencing was performed on peripheral blood. Receptor source: a woman aged 80 or over with acute or convalescent COVID-19.

The rearrangement joins TRBV19 to TRBJ1-1, with D maybe TRBD1 (6 bases). V gave up 5 bases and J gave up 11 bases, with 12 bases separating them. This CDR3 region has 11 residues. Germline CDR1 LNHDA, CDR2 SQIVND (reference sequence). The CDR3 protein is CASSVSRGAFF. CDR3 nucleotides: TGTGCCAGTAGTGTCTCCAGGGGCGCTTTCTTT.

The rearrangement uses TRBV28 and TRBJ1-5; 9 bases are a match to TRBD1. The CDR3 is 17 residues long. The germline gives CDR1 MDHEN, CDR2 SYDVKM. After removal of 5 bases from V and 2 bases from J, the junction contained 10 bases not matched to a gene. This CDR3 is CASSLLPGQGGNQPQHF. The CDR3 nucleotides read TGTGCCAGCAGTCTCCTTCCGGGACAGGGTGGCAATCAGCCCCAGCATTTT.

CDR3 sequence reads: CASSEWGGPGDYGYTF. As DNA, the CDR3 is TGTGCCAGCAGTGAATGGGGGGGACCGGGCGACTATGGCTACACCTTC. This chain joins TRBV25-1 and TRBJ1-2; D may be TRBD1 (5 bases). Trimming pared 1 base from V and 3 bases from J, leaving 15 bases between. The length of the CDR3 is 16 residues. Germline CDR1 and CDR2: MGHDK and SYGVNS.

The chain couples TRBV5-1 to TRBJ1-4; 10 bases agree with TRBD1. Losses at the gene ends were 3 bases for V and 6 bases for J; bases not matched to a gene: 5. CDR1 is SGHRS and CDR2 is YFSETQ in the germline V gene. This CDR3 contains 15 residues. Written as DNA, the CDR3 is TGCGCCAGCAGCTGGGGACAGGGGATCGATGAAAAACTGTTTTTT. Protein sequence: CASSWGQGIDEKLFF.

The chain uses TRBV14 and TRBJ2-1, with TRBD2 identical over 9 bases. The germline V gene encodes CDR1 SGHDN and CDR2 FVKESK. The CDR3 runs 14 residues. The V gene end was trimmed by 7 bases and the J gene end by 4 bases; junction bases not matched to a gene: 5. CDR3 nucleotides: TGTGCCAGCAACGGACTAGCGTCTTACAATGAGCAGTTCTTC. Translation gives CASNGLASYNEQFF. Looking up the rest from reference TRBV14 and TRBJ2-1 gives the full variable domain: EAGVTQFPSHSVIEKGQTVTLRCDPISGHDNLYWYRRVMGKEIKFLLHFVKESKQDESGMPNNRFLAERTGGTYSTLKVQPAELEDSGVYFCASNGLASYNEQFFGPGTRLTVL.

This chain joins TRBV4-2 and TRBJ2-2; 7 positions match TRBD2. The CDR3 is 17 amino acids. Germline CDR1 is LGHNA and CDR2 is YNFKEQ. The J segment lost 2 bases and the V segment lost 1 base, leaving 7 bases of the junction unmatched. The CDR3 coding sequence is TGTGCCAGCAGCCAAGTACGGGGCGGGGGTAACACCGGGGAGCTGTTTTTT. Translation: CASSQVRGGGNTGELFF.

This rearrangement joins TRBV3-1 (or the pseudogene TRBV3-2) to TRBJ2-3; tentatively, D is TRBD2 (5 bases). Trimming cost V 1 base and J 9 bases, with 8 bases left between them. Germline CDR1 LGHDT, CDR2 YNNKEL (reference sequence). This CDR3 is 12 amino acids long. DNA of the CDR3: TGTGCCAGCAGCCAAGGGGCTAGCACGCAGTATTTT. Residues: CASSQGASTQYF.

The chain is built from TRBV28 and TRBJ2-7, with a weak D call TRBD2 (5 bases). The CDR3 totals 14 residues. Germline lookup yields CDR1 MDHEN and CDR2 SYDVKM. V lost 2 bases, J lost 4 bases, and 12 bases lay in between. CDR3 nucleotides: TGTGCCAGCAGTTTAGCGCTCCCGGGGTACGAGCAGTACGTC. This translates into CASSLALPGYEQYV.

The genes are TRBV6-4 and TRBJ2-3, with TRBD2 identical over 7 bases. The ends lost 0 bases at V and 1 base at J; junction bases unmatched: 1. The CDR3 is 15 amino acids. CDR1 is MRHNA and CDR2 is SNTAGT in the germline V gene. The CDR3 sequence is CASSDSAGRTDTQYF. DNA of the CDR3: TGTGCCAGCAGTGACTCAGCGGGGCGCACAGATACGCAGTATTTT.

V and J are TRBV19 and TRBJ1-6; D gene unclear. The CDR3 totals 14 residues. V lost 3 bases and J 6 bases, leaving 9 bases between the germline ends. Germline CDR1 and CDR2: LNHDA and SQIVND (reference sequence). The CDR3 loop reads CASSIPGSNSPLHF. CDR3 nucleotide sequence: TGTGCCAGTAGTATTCCGGGGTCTAATTCACCCCTCCACTTT.

V and J are TRBV24-1 and TRBJ2-1, with D uncertain. Germline lookup yields CDR1 KGHDR and CDR2 SFDVKD. Deletions cut 3 bases from V and 0 bases from J, with 8 bases between. The CDR3 runs 15 residues. The chain's CDR3 is CATSDPRSSYNEQFF. CDR3 nucleotide sequence: TGTGCCACCAGTGATCCCCGGAGCTCCTACAATGAGCAGTTCTTC.

This clone occurred a few times. The chain couples TRBV18 to TRBJ1-2; D not resolved. V was shortened by 2 bases and J by 6 bases, with 7 bases between the two germline ends. Per the germline V gene, CDR1 is KGHSH and CDR2 is LQKENI. The CDR3 has 12 amino acids. CDR3: CASSPEGDGYTF. CDR3 bases: TGTGCCAGCTCACCAGAGGGAGATGGCTACACCTTC.

The chain employs TRBV7-6 and TRBJ1-2; 7 bases fit TRBD1. V gave up 4 bases and J gave up 4 bases; unmatched junction bases: 9. The CDR3 sequence is 15 residues long. Germline values: CDR1 SGHVS, CDR2 FNYEAQ. CDR3 region: CASSYRDSSTYGYTF. CDR3 nucleotides: TGTGCCAGCAGCTACCGGGACAGCTCTACCTATGGCTACACCTTC.